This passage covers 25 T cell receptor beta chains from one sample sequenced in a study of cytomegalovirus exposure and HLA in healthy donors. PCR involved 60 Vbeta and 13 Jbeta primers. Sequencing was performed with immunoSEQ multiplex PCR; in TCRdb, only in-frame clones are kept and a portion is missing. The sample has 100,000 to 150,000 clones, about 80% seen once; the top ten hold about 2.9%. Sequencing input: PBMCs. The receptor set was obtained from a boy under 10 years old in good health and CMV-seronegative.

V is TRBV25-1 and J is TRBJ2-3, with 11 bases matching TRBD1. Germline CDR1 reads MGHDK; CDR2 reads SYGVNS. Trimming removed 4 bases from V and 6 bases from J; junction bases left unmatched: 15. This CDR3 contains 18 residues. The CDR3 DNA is TGTGCCAGCAGTGCAATTAGAGGACAGGGGGCTTACTACGATACGCAGTATTTT. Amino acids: CASSAIRGQGAYYDTQYF.

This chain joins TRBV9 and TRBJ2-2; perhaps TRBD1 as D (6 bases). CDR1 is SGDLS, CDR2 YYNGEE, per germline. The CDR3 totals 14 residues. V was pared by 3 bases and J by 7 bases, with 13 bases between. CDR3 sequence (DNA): TGTGCCAGCAGCGCCCAGGGGTCCGTCGGGGAGCTGTTTTTT. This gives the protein CASSAQGSVGELFF. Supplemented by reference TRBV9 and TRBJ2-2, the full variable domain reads DSGVTQTPKHLITATGQRVTLRCSPRSGDLSVYWYQQSLDQGLQFLIQYYNGEERAKGNILERFSAQQFPDLHSELNLSSLELGDSALYFCASSAQGSVGELFFGEGSRLTVL.

The CDR3 protein is CASSSIRPASAYNSPLHF. In nucleotides, the CDR3 is TGTGCCAGCAGCTCTATTAGACCCGCGAGCGCCTATAATTCACCCCTCCACTTT. The genes are TRBV7-9 and TRBJ1-6; no clear D gene. The CDR3 sequence is 18 residues long. The V end lost 4 bases, the J end lost 2 bases, and 18 bases lay between the germline ends. Germline V gene lookup returns CDR1 SEHNR and CDR2 FQNEAQ (reference sequence).

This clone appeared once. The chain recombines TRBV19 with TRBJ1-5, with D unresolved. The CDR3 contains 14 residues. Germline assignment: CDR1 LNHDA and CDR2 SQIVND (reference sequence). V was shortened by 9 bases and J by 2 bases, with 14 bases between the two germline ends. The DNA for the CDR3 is TGTGCCAGCAGTGAACAGACGGGCAATCAGCCCCAGCATTTT. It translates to CASSEQTGNQPQHF.

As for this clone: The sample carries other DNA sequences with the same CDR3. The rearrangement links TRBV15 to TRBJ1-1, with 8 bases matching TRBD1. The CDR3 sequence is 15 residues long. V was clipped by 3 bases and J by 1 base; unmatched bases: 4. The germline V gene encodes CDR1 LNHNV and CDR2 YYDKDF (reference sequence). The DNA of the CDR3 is TGTGCCACCAGCAGGGGAGACAGGGGGAACACTGAAGCTTTCTTT. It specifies CATSRGDRGNTEAFF.

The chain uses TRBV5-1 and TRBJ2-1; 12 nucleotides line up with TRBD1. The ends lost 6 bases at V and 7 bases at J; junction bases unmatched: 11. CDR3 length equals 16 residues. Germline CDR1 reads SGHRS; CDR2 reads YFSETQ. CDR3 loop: CASITNPGQGANEQFF. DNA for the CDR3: TGCGCCAGCATTACCAACCCGGGACAGGGGGCTAATGAGCAGTTCTTC.

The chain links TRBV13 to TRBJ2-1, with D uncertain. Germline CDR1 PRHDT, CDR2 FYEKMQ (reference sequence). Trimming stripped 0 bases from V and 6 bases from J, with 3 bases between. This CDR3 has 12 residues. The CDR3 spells CASSLGSNEQFF. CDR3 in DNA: TGTGCCAGCAGCTTAGGTAGCAATGAGCAGTTCTTC.

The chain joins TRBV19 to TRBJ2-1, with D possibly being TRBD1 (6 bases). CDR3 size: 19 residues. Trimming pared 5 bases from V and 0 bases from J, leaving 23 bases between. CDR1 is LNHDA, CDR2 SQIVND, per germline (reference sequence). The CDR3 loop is CASSLQGATVISSYNEQFF. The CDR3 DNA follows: TGTGCCAGTAGTTTACAGGGAGCAACAGTTATTAGCTCCTACAATGAGCAGTTCTTC.

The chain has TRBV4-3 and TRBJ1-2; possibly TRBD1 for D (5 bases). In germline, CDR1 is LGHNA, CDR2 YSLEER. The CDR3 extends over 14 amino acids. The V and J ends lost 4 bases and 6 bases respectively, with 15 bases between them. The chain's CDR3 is CASSLPGTPHGYTF. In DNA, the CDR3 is TGCGCCAGCAGCCTACCCGGGACTCCCCATGGCTACACCTTC.

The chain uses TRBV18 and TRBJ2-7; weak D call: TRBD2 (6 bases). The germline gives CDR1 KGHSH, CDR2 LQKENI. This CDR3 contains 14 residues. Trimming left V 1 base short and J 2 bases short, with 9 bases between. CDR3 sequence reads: CASSPRRATYEQYF. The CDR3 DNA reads TGTGCCAGCTCACCACGGAGGGCCACCTACGAGCAGTACTTC.

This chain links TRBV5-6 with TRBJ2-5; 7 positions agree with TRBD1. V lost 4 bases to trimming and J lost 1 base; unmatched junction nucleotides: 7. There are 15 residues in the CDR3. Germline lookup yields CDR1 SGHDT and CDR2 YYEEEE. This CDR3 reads CASSLPTGIQETQYF. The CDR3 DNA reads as TGTGCCAGCAGCCTACCGACAGGGATCCAAGAGACCCAGTACTTC.

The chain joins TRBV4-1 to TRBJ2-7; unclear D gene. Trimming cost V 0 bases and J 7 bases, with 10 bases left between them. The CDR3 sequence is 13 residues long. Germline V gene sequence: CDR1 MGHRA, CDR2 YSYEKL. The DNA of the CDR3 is TGCGCCAGCAGCCAAGATTATTTCGGAGAGCAGTACGTC. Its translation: CASSQDYFGEQYV.

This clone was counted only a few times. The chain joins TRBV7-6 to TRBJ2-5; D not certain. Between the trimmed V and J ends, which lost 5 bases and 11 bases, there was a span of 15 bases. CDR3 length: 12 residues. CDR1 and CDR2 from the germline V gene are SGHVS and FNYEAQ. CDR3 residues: CASSPIRSEQYF. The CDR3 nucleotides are TGTGCCAGCAGCCCTATTCGGAGTGAGCAGTACTTC.

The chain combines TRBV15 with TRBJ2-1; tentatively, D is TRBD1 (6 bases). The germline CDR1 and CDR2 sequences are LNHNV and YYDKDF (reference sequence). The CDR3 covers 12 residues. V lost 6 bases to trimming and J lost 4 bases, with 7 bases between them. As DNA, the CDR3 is TGTGCCACCAGGCAGGGGTACAATGAGCAGTTCTTC. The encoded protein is CATRQGYNEQFF.

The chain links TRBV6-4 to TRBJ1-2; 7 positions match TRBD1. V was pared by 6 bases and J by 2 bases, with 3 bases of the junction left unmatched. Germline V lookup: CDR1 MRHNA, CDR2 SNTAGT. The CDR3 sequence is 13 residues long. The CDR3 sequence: CASRPGQNYGYTF. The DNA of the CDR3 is TGTGCCAGCAGACCGGGACAGAACTATGGCTACACCTTC.

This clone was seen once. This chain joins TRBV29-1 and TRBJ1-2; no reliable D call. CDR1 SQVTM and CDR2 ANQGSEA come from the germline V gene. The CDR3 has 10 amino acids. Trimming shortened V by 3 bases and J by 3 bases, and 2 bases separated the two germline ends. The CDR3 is CSVDDYGYTF. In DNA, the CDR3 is TGCAGCGTTGACGACTATGGCTACACCTTC. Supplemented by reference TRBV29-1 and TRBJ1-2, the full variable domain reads SAVISQKPSRDICQRGTSLTIQCQVDSQVTMMFWYRQQPGQSLTLIATANQGSEATYESGFVIDKFPISRPNLTFSTLTVSNMSPEDSSIYLCSVDDYGYTFGSGTRLTVV.

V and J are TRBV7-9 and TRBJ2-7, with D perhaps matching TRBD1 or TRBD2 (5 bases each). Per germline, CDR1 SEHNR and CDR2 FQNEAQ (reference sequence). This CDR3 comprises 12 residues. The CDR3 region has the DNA TGTTCCAGCAGCTTAGCTGAGGGGGAGCAGTACGTC. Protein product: CSSSLAEGEQYV.

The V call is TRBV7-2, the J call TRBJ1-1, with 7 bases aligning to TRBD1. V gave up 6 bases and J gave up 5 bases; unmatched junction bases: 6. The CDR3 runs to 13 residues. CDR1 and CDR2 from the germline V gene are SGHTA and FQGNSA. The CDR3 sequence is CASRLTGKTEAFF. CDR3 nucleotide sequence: TGTGCCAGCAGACTGACAGGGAAAACTGAAGCTTTCTTT.

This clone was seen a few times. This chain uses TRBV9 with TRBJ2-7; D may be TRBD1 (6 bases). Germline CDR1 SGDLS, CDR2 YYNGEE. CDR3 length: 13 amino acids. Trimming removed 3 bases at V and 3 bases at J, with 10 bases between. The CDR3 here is CASSAPDSYEQYF. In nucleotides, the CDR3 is TGTGCCAGCAGCGCGCCGGACAGCTACGAGCAGTACTTC.

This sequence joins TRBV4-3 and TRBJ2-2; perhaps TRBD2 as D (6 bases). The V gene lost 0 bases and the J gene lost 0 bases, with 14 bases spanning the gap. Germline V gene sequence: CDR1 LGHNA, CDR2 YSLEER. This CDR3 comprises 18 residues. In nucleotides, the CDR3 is TGCGCCAGCAGCCAAGATCGGGGACTGCCTACGAACACCGGGGAGCTGTTTTTT. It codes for CASSQDRGLPTNTGELFF.

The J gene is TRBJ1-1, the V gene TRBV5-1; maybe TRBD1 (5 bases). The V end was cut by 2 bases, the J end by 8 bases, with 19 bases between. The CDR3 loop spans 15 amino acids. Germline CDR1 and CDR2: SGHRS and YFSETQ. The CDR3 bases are TGCGCCAGCAGCTTAGCTCAGGTGGGGGGACTGGAAGCTTTCTTT. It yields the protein CASSLAQVGGLEAFF.

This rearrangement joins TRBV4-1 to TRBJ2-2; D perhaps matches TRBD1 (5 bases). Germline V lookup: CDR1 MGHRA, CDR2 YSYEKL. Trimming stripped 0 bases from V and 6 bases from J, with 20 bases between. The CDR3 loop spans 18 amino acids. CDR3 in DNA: TGCGCCAGCAGCCAAGATAGGGGCAGAACGGTGGACGCCGGGGAGCTGTTTTTT. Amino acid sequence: CASSQDRGRTVDAGELFF.

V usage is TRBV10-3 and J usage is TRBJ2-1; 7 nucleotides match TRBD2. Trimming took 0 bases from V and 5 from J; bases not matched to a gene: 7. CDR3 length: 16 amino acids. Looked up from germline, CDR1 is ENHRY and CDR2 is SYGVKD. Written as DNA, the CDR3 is TGTGCCATCAGTGAGTCGAGAAGCGGGAAGAACAATGAGCAGTTCTTC. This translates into CAISESRSGKNNEQFF.

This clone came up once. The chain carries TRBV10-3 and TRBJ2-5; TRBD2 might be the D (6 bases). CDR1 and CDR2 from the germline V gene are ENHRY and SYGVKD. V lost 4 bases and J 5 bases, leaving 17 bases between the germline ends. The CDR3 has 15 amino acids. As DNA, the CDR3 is TGTGCCATCAGTGGGACCCTCACTGGGGGGGAGACCCAGTACTTC. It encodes CAISGTLTGGETQYF.

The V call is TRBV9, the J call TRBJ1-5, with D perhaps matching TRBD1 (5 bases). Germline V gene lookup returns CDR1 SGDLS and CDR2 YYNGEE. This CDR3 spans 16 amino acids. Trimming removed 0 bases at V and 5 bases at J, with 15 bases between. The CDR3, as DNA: TGTGCCAGCAGCGTAGGGGGGGGTTGGGGAGATCAGCCCCAGCATTTT. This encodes CASSVGGGWGDQPQHF.